The entry below describes one T cell receptor beta chain. Assay: immunoSEQ multiplex PCR; the TCRdb copy retains only in-frame clones and omits some. The sample consists of hundreds of thousands of clones, 95% of them appearing once. The data belong to a study of shared T cell receptors in the human thymus. The sample taken for sequencing was thymocytes. The receptor was isolated from a human donor.

The CDR3 DNA is TGTGCCAGCAGTTTCAGGGGGTCGGGGACCCAGTACTTC. Protein product: CASSFRGSGTQYF. V is TRBV27 and J is TRBJ2-5; 7 positions agree with TRBD1. CDR3 length: 13 residues. CDR1 is MNHEY and CDR2 is SMNVEV in the germline V gene (reference sequence). Unmatched junction bases numbered 5, after V lost 3 bases and J lost 7 bases.